These T cell receptor beta chains were read from a single sample in a study of OX40 agonist ivuxolimab in advanced cancers. Profiling relied on immunoSEQ multiplex PCR, and the TCRdb table lists in-frame clones only, not all of them. The sample has more than 80,000 clones; roughly 90% are singletons. This specimen consisted of CD4+ or CD8+ T cells sorted from blood, obtained in a trial of the OX40 agonist ivuxolimab. These receptor sequences come from an adult with an advanced solid tumor such as melanoma, head and neck, liver or kidney cancer. Both conserved end residues are part of each CDR3. A D gene is named only where the DNA matches it firmly. Some rows have no size entry. The others give once, few or many, or a class for an expanded clone.

.,TRBJ2-1,TRBV2,once,TGTGCCAGCAGTGAAGGCGGCGGTGAGCAGTTCTTC,CASSEGGGEQFF
.,TRBJ2-1,TRBV6-4,once,TGTGCCAGCAGTGACGAGGTAGCGAGGGGTGAGCAGTTCTTC,CASSDEVARGEQFF
.,TRBJ2-4,TRBV10-3,.,TGTGCCATCAGCAGGGGTCCAGAAGCCAAAAACATTCAGTACTTC,CAISRGPEAKNIQYF
TRBD1,TRBJ1-2,TRBV19,.,TGTGCCAGTAGTAAGCTGGGACAGGGAGGGAATGGCTACACCTTC,CASSKLGQGGNGYTF
.,TRBJ2-3,TRBV9,.,TGTGCCAGCAGCGCCCGAGGGGGGTCTAACACAGATACGCAGTATTTT,CASSARGGSNTDTQYF
TRBD1,TRBJ2-3,TRBV7-8,.,TGTGCCAGCAGCGCTAGACAGGGGGCATCGACGGATACGCAGTATTTT,CASSARQGASTDTQYF
TRBD1,TRBJ1-5,TRBV6-6,.,TGTGCCAGCACCCCGGACAGGGGGACACTCAATCAGCCCCAGCATTTT,CASTPDRGTLNQPQHF
TRBD1,TRBJ1-4,TRBV6-5,.,TGTGCCAGCAGGGGGGCCGGGACAGGGAAAGAAAGACTGTTTTTT,CASRGAGTGKERLFF
.,TRBJ2-3,TRBV5-1,.,TGCGCCAGCAGTCGTATTCTGGGATCATTTAGCACAGATACGCAGTATTTT,CASSRILGSFSTDTQYF
.,TRBJ2-2,TRBV5-1,.,TGCGCCAGCAGCTTGAACCAGAACACCGGGGAGCTGTTTTTT,CASSLNQNTGELFF
TRBD2,TRBJ2-6,TRBV4-2,once,TGTGCCAGCAGCCAAGATTGGGAGGGACGGGGCTCTGGGGCCAACGTCCTGACTTTC,CASSQDWEGRGSGANVLTF
TRBD2,TRBJ2-3,TRBV7-2,.,TGTGCCAGCAGCTTAGAACTAGCGGGAGGTGGGACGCAGTATTTT,CASSLELAGGGTQYF
.,TRBJ2-1,TRBV6-6,.,TGTGCCAGCAGTTGGCTATACAATGAGCAGTTCTTC,CASSWLYNEQFF
TRBD1,TRBJ1-2,TRBV2,.,TGTGCCAGCAGTCGGAAGCGGACAGGGTCTAACTATGGCTACACCTTC,CASSRKRTGSNYGYTF
.,TRBJ2-7,TRBV7-2,.,TGTGCCAGCAGCTTTGGTCAGGGGGGGCCAGTCGAGCAGTACTTC,CASSFGQGGPVEQYF
.,TRBJ1-1,TRBV6-1,.,TGTGCCAGCAGTGAAGGCAGGGCAGGAGGGAACACTGAAGCTTTCTTT,CASSEGRAGGNTEAFF
TRBD2,TRBJ2-1,TRBV19,.,TGTGCCAGTAGTATAGCGGGCTTCTTTAGCGGGACGAGCTCCTACAATGAGCAGTTCTTC,CASSIAGFFSGTSSYNEQFF
.,TRBJ2-2,TRBV6-6,.,TGTGCCAGCAGTTACGGGGGGATGAACACCGGGGAGCTGTTTTTT,CASSYGGMNTGELFF
.,TRBJ2-5,TRBV2,.,TGTGCCAGCAGTAAAGGAACAGGGTGGGAGACCCAGTACTTC,CASSKGTGWETQYF
.,TRBJ1-2,TRBV2,.,TGTGCCAGCAGTGCTCAGAGCAACTATGGCTACACCTTC,CASSAQSNYGYTF
.,TRBJ1-1,TRBV28,.,TGTGCCATAGAGGGGGGGATGAACACTGAAGCTTTCTTT,CAIEGGMNTEAFF
.,TRBJ2-6,TRBV4-3,.,TGCGCCAGCAGCCAAGATTTCGGGGCCAACGTCCTGACTTTC,CASSQDFGANVLTF
.,TRBJ1-5,TRBV5-8,.,TGTGCCAGCAGCTTGTCTATAACAGGGAACCAGCCCCAGCATTTT,CASSLSITGNQPQHF
TRBD1,TRBJ2-2,TRBV9,.,TGTGCCAGCAGCGTGGACAGGGCGGGCTTTCTCGGGGAGCTGTTTTTT,CASSVDRAGFLGELFF
.,TRBJ1-4,TRBV6-5,.,TGTGCCAGCAGGCTACAGGGAGTGACTAATGAAAAACTGTTTTTT,CASRLQGVTNEKLFF
.,TRBJ1-1,TRBV9,.,TGTGCCAGCAGCGTAGGCAGGGTAGAGACTGAAGCTTTCTTT,CASSVGRVETEAFF
TRBD2,TRBJ2-7,TRBV4-1,.,TGCGCCAGCAGCCAAGATAACCTAGCGGGAGACTACGAGCAGTACTTC,CASSQDNLAGDYEQYF
.,TRBJ2-2,TRBV19,.,TGTGCCAGTAGTCTCGCAGGCAACACCGGGGAGCTGTTTTTT,CASSLAGNTGELFF
TRBD2,TRBJ2-3,TRBV7-6,.,TGTGCCAGCAGCTTATTGTCTAGCGGGTCTGGGGATACGCAGTATTTT,CASSLLSSGSGDTQYF
TRBD1,TRBJ2-1,TRBV19,.,TGTGCCAGTAGTCAAGACCGAGGGACAGGGTTAAACAATGAGCAGTTCTTC,CASSQDRGTGLNNEQFF
.,TRBJ2-3,TRBV5-1,.,TGCGCCAGCAGCTTGGACCCAGTCGGACGGGATACGCAGTATTTT,CASSLDPVGRDTQYF
TRBD2,TRBJ2-7,TRBV10-3,.,TGTGCCATCAGTGAGCCCATTAGCGGGAGTAGGAACGAGCAGTACTTC,CAISEPISGSRNEQYF
.,TRBJ1-5,TRBV18,.,TGTGCCAGCTCAACCGACGGAAATCAGCCCCAGCATTTT,CASSTDGNQPQHF
.,TRBJ2-3,TRBV4-1,.,TGCGCCAGCAGCCAGCACGGGACGGCCCCAGATACGCAGTATTTT,CASSQHGTAPDTQYF
.,TRBJ2-3,TRBV18,.,TGTGCCAGCTCACCAGGGGCCAGGGTGAGGGATACGCAGTATTTT,CASSPGARVRDTQYF
TRBD1,TRBJ1-1,TRBV28,.,TGTGCCAGCACCGGAGGACAGGGCGTAAGGACTGAAGCTTTCTTT,CASTGGQGVRTEAFF
.,TRBJ2-7,TRBV7-2,.,TGTGCCAGCAGCTTAGCCATCGGCAGTGCCTACGAGCAGTACTTC,CASSLAIGSAYEQYF
.,TRBJ2-4,TRBV6-6,once,TGTGCCAGCACCCCGATCCGGGGTCTAGCCAAAAACATTCAGTACTTC,CASTPIRGLAKNIQYF
TRBD1,TRBJ2-7,TRBV19,.,TGTGCCAGTAGTATCGATGTGGGACAGGTTACCCCCTACGAGCAGTACTTC,CASSIDVGQVTPYEQYF
.,TRBJ1-3,TRBV6-5,.,TGTGCCAGCTATGAAACAGGATACTCTGGAAACACCATATATTTT,CASYETGYSGNTIYF
.,TRBJ2-3,TRBV19,.,TGTGCCAGTAGTCCTCTTTCGGGAGATACGCAGTATTTT,CASSPLSGDTQYF
TRBD2,TRBJ2-6,TRBV15,.,TGTGCCACCAGCGGACTAGCGTCCGGGGCCAACGTCCTGACTTTC,CATSGLASGANVLTF
.,TRBJ2-2,TRBV5-1,.,TGCGCCAGCAGCACGCTTCCGGGCGAGGAGCTGTTTTTT,CASSTLPGEELFF
.,TRBJ2-3,TRBV28,.,TGTGCCAGCAGTAAGAGCGGACTTAAGACAGATACGCAGTATTTT,CASSKSGLKTDTQYF
.,TRBJ1-3,TRBV14,.,TGTGCCAGCAGCCCCCGGGGGGTTAGCTCTGGAAACACCATATATTTT,CASSPRGVSSGNTIYF